The clone carrying this TCR beta chain was detected a few times. Antigen unknown. The CDR3 is 16 amino acids. Germline CDR1 is MNHEY and CDR2 is SMNVEV (reference sequence). The J segment lost 6 bases and the V segment lost 6 bases, leaving 12 bases of the junction unmatched. This record belongs to a study of T cells in Graves' hyperthyroidism and ophthalmopathy. Study observations and caveats: In the blood, most expanded thyroid clonotypes above 0.001 appeared as well.

TCR beta CDR3 regions were amplified from RNA. HTBI primers were employed in a first-round RT-PCR of the TCR CDR3. TCRdb re-called the multiplex PCR reads with MiXCR, one entry per CDR3 protein. The table lists 600,000 to 650,000 distinct CDR3 sequences, more than 20% of them singletons. Patients affected by ophthalmopathy presented a Clinical Activity Score of at least 3, a NOSPECS grade of at least 4, and disease duration below 3 months. Sample: blood. The chain employs TRBV27 and TRBJ1-5, with 9 positions matching TRBD1. The TCR sequence derives from a man under 40 with Graves' ophthalmopathy. In DNA form, the CDR3 reads TGTGCCAGCAGCCGAGGGGTGGACAGGGGACGTCAGCCCCAGCATTTT. Its translation is CASSRGVDRGRQPQHF.